This T cell receptor (beta chain) was obtained from a study of shared clonotypes between healthy human individuals (dated by TCRdb to 2018 to 2020). Concerning the study at large: A couple of women and three men aged 18 to 49 years were included in the cohort. Per donor, three plates each were used for CD4 naive and CD4 memory, two for CD8 naive, and one for CD8 memory. Blood TCR repertoires of five healthy adults were deeply sequenced to estimate repertoire size and the extent of clonotype sharing between individuals. Different laboratories and diverse techniques were used to prepare libraries and sequence TCR repertoires, to increase sequencing depth and limit assay-specific biases. Each donor's leukapheresis produced roughly between roughly 0.85 and 10 billion PBMCs.

Using the deep immunoSEQ assay, TCR CDR3 regions were amplified from genomic DNA by multiplex PCR. For each cell subset, the extracted genomic DNA was distributed evenly across all wells of several immunoSEQ 96-well plates, and each plate served as one replicate. For sorted subsets, about 210 ng of genomic DNA, equivalent to 25,000 to 35,000 T cell genomes, went into each replicate PCR. The purified libraries were quantified using a Qubit 3.0 fluorometer, sized with a Bioanalyzer 2100, and then quantified again using the KAPA Library Quantification kit. Every immunoSEQ 96-well plate was sequenced on a dedicated single-read 150-cycle Illumina NextSeq 550 flow cell. From the authors' description of their analysis: Because only junctional sequences without quality scores were contained in the immunoSEQ output, filtering matching that applied to full-length reads could not be performed. To assign V/J genes and CDR3, sequences were annotated using PyIR, a Python wrapper for IgBLAST v1.9, with IMGT germline references. Reads with weak V/J assignments (E-value above 1e-6), missing CDR3, stop codons, out-of-frame junctions, or ambiguous translated residues were removed. A V3J clonotype was defined by an identical inferred V gene, J gene, and CDR3 amino acid sequence. Percentage overlap between repertoires was computed as shared unique clonotypes divided by the size of the smaller repertoire. Repertoire richness was assessed with RTK rarefaction, the Chao1 estimator, and Recon v2.1 estimates of unobserved clonotypes. Generation probabilities were computed with OLGA for all TCRbeta clonotypes obtained by the gDNA method from several donors. TCRdb retrieved this table from immuneACCESS and kept in-frame rearrangements only. Not all clones are present; in checked studies, unresolved V genes account for under half, and no reason is known for the remainder. D and trimming were read from the DNA, whereas the V and J calls and clone size are those reported in that table. This sample comprises around 650,000 clones, approximately 96% of them detected only once. Clones ranked in the top ten supply roughly 0.1% of the sample.

What the authors observed across the whole study: Estimated clonotype richness was generally larger for naive than for memory subsets. The genetic and exposure-history diversity represented was limited by the small number of donors. Compared with non-shared clonotypes, clonotypes shared by all four sorted-subset donors had higher generation probabilities. Incomplete sequencing was indicated by rarefaction of sorted-subset datasets, despite the large sequencing depth. Only blood was sampled, and tissue TCR repertoires likely differ from those in blood. Sharing across four donors was observed for around 5% of naive CD4, about 3.2% of naive CD8, 2% to 2.5% of memory CD4, and over 0.3% of memory CD8 clonotypes. Based on pairwise subsampling, the degree of clonotype sharing among donors was expected to be affected by sequencing depth.

CD8 naive samples were CD45RO-negative cells positively selected for CCR7, giving a CD45RA+CCR7+ population that excluded TemRA cells. The donors were healthy, HIV-negative adults who had no recently reported acute infections or vaccinations. Every donor was a Caucasian adult residing in Nashville, Tennessee, USA. Blood was obtained by leukapheresis, after which PBMCs were separated by Ficoll-Histopaque density gradient centrifugation and cryopreserved in liquid nitrogen vapor phase. Analytical flow cytometry was used to check the purity and quantity of every magnetically sorted T cell population. Genomic DNA was isolated from each sorted fraction and quantified by UV absorbance on a Nanodrop 2000c. With regard to this clone: Its antigen is not yet known. No base quality information exists; no much larger clone differs at one position.

The germline V and J ends show losses of 6 bases and 4 bases respectively, and no gene match explains 8 bases of the junction. The CDR3 goes from the cysteine to the phenylalanine over 15 residues. The sequence is cut down to CDR3 DNA, 45 bases in frame from base 1. Via the germline V gene (reference sequence), CDR1 is MNHEY and CDR2 SMNVEV. This TCR was recovered from a woman in her twenties or thirties in good health. Material: naive CD8+ T cells sorted from blood. The cell subset or site label, read with the paper, signifies: CD45RA+CCR7+. Recombination connected TRBV27 to TRBJ2-3, with 9 junctional bases fitting TRBD2. The bases read TGTGCCAGCAGCCCGGGACTAGCTGCCCCAGATACGCAGTATTTT. The translation is CASSPGLAAPDTQYF.